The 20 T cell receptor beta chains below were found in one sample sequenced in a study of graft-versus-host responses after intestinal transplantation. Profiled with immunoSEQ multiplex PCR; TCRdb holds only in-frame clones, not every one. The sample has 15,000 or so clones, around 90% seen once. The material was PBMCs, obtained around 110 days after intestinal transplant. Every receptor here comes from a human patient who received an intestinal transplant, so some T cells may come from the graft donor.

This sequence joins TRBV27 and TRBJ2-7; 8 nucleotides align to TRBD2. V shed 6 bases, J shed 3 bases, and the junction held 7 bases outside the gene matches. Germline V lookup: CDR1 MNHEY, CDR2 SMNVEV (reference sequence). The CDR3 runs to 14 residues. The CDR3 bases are TGTGCCAGCAGGCCAGCGGGAGCCCTCTACGAGCAGTACTTC. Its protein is CASRPAGALYEQYF.

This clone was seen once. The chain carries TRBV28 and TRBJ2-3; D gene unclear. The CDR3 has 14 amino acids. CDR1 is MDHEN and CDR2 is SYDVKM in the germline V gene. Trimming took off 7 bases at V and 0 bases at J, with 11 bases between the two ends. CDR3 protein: CASINGLSTDTQYF. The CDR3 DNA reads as TGTGCCAGCATAAACGGGCTTAGCACAGATACGCAGTATTTT.

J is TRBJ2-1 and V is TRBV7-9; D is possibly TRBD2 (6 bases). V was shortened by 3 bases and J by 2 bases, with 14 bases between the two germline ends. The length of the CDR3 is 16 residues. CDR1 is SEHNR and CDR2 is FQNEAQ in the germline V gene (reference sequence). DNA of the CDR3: TGTGCCAGCAGCTTTGCGGGATCCACCGCCTACAATGAGCAGTTCTTC. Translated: CASSFAGSTAYNEQFF. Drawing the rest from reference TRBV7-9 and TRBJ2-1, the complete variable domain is DTGVSQNPRHKITKRGQNVTFRCDPISEHNRLYWYRQTLGQGPEFLTYFQNEAQLEKSRLLSDRFSAERPKGSFSTLEIQRTEQGDSAMYLCASSFAGSTAYNEQFFGPGTRLTVL.

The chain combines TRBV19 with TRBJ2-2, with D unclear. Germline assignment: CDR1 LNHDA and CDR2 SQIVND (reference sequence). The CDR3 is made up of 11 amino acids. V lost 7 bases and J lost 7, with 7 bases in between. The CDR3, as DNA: TGTGCCAGTACAGCCGGCGGGGAGCTGTTTTTT. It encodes CASTAGGELFF.

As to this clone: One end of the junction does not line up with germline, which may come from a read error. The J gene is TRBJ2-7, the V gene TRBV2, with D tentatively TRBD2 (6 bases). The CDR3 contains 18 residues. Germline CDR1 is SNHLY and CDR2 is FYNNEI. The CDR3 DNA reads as TGTGCCAGCAGTGGGGCGGGGCCAGGCCCTGCCGGATCCTCCGAGCAGTACTTC. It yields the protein CASSGAGPGPAGSSEQYF.

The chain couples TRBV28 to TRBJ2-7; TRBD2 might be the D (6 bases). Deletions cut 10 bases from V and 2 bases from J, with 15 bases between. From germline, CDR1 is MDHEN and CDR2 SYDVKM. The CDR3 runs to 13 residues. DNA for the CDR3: TGTGCCACTTCTTTGGGGGGTACCTACGAGCAGTACTTC. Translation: CATSLGGTYEQYF. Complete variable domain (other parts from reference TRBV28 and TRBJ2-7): DVKVTQSSRYLVKRTGEKVFLECVQDMDHENMFWYRQDPGLGLRLIYFSYDVKMKEKGDIPEGYSVSREKKERFSLILESASTNQTSMYLCATSLGGTYEQYFGPGTRLTVT.

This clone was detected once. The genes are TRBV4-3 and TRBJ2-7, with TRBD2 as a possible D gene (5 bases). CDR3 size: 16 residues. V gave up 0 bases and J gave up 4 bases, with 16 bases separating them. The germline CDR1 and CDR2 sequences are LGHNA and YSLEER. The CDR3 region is CASSQDLAGDVYEQYF. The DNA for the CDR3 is TGCGCCAGCAGCCAAGACTTGGCCGGGGATGTGTACGAGCAGTACTTC.

The CDR3 coding sequence is TGTGCCAGCAGCTCCCCGGATCACGAGGGCTACAATGAGCAGTTCTTC. Its translation is CASSSPDHEGYNEQFF. The chain carries TRBV7-6 and TRBJ2-1, with D perhaps matching TRBD2 (5 bases). The CDR3 consists of 16 residues. Trimming left V 4 bases short and J 3 bases short, with 16 bases between. Germline V lookup: CDR1 SGHVS, CDR2 FNYEAQ.

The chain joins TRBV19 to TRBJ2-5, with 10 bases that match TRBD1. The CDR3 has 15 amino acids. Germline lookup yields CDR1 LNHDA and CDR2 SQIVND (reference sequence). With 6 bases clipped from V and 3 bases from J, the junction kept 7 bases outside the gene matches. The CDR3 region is CASRRVTGGEETQYF. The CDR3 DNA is TGTGCCAGTAGGAGAGTGACAGGGGGCGAAGAGACCCAGTACTTC.

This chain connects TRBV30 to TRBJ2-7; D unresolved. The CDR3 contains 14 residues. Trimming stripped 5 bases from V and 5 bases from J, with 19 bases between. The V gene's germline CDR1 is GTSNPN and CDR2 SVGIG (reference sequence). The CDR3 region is CAWEKSTYIHEQYF. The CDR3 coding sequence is TGTGCCTGGGAGAAATCAACCTATATCCACGAGCAGTACTTC. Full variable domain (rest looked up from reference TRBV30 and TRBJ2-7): SQTIHQWPATLVQPVGSPLSLECTVEGTSNPNLYWYRQAAGRGLQLLFYSVGIGQISSEVPQNLSASRPQDRQFILSSKKLLLSDSGFYLCAWEKSTYIHEQYFGPGTRLTVT.

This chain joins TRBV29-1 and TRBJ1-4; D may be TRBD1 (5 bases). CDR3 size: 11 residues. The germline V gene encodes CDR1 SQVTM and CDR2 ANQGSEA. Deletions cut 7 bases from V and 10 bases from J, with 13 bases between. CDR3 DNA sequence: TGCAGCGGGACGGCGGGGCGAAAACTGTTTTTT. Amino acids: CSGTAGRKLFF. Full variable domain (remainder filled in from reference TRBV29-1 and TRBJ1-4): SAVISQKPSRDICQRGTSLTIQCQVDSQVTMMFWYRQQPGQSLTLIATANQGSEATYESGFVIDKFPISRPNLTFSTLTVSNMSPEDSSIYLCSGTAGRKLFFGSGTQLSVL.

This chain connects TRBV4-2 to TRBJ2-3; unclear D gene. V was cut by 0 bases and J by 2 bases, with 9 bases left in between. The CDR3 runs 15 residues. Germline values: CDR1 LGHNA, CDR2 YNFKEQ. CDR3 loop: CASSQDPGYTDTQYF. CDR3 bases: TGTGCCAGCAGCCAAGATCCAGGTTACACAGATACGCAGTATTTT.

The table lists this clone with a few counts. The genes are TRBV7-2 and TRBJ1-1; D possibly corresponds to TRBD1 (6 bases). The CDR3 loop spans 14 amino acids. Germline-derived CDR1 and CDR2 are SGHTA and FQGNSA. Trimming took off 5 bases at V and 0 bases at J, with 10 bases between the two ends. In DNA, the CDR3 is TGTGCCAGCAGCGAAAGGACAGTGAACACTGAAGCTTTCTTT. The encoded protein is CASSERTVNTEAFF.

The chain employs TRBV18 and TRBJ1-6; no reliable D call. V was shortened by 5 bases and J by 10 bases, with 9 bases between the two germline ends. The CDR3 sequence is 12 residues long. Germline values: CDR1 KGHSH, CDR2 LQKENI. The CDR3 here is CASSVAVSPLHF. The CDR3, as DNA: TGTGCCAGCTCAGTTGCCGTCTCACCCCTCCACTTT. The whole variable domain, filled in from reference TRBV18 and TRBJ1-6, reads NAGVMQNPRHLVRRRGQEARLRCSPMKGHSHVYWYRQLPEEGLKFMVYLQKENIIDESGMPKERFSAEFPKEGPSILRIQQVVRGDSAAYFCASSVAVSPLHFGNGTRLTVT.

As DNA, the CDR3 is TGTGCCAGCAGCCCCCCCCGCAGGGGATACTCCTACGAGCAGTACTTC. It translates to CASSPPRRGYSYEQYF. This chain connects TRBV28 to TRBJ2-7, with D perhaps TRBD1 (6 bases). The germline CDR1 and CDR2 sequences are MDHEN and SYDVKM. Trimming shortened V by 6 bases and J by 0 bases, and 18 bases separated the two germline ends. This CDR3 has 16 residues.

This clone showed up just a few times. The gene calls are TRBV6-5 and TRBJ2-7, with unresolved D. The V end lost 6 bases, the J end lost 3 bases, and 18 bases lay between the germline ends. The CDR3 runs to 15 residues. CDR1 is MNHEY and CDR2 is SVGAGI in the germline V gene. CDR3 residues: CASSPRPHGVYEQYF. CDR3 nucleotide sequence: TGTGCCAGCAGCCCCCGACCCCATGGCGTCTACGAGCAGTACTTC.

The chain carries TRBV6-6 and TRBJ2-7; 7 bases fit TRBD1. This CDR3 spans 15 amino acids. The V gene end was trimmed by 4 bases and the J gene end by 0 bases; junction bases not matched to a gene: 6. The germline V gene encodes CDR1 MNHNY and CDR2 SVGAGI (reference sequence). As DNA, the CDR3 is TGTGCCAGCAGTTCCCCTGGGACAGTCTCCTACGAGCAGTACTTC. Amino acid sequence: CASSSPGTVSYEQYF.

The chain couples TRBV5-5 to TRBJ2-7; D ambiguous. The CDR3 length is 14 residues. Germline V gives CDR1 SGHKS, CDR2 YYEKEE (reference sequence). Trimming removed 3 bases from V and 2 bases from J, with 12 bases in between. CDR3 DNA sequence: TGTGCCAGCAGCTCCTCCAAGGGTACCTACGAGCAGTACTTC. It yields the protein CASSSSKGTYEQYF.

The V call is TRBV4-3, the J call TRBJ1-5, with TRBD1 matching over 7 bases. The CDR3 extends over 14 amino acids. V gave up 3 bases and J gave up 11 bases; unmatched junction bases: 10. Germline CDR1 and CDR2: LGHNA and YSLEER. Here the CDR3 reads CASSQGDSQGAQHF. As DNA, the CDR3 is TGCGCCAGCAGCCAGGGTGACTCTCAGGGGGCCCAGCATTTT.

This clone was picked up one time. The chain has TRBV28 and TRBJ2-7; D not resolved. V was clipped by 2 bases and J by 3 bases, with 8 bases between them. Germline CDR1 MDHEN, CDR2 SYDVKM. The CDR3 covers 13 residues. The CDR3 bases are TGTGCCAGCAGTTTAAGCGTGAACTACGAGCAGTACTTC. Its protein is CASSLSVNYEQYF.